The entry that follows covers one T cell receptor beta chain sequence. Its antigen is currently unknown. Germline V lookup: CDR1 MGHRA, CDR2 YSYEKL. The CDR3 runs to 16 residues. Trimming cost V 1 base and J 0 bases, with 10 bases left between them. The data stem from a study of T cell repertoires in cytomegalovirus infection. TCRdb independently ran MiXCR on the reads; one entry per CDR3 protein. This sample carries 900,000 to 950,000 distinct CDR3 sequences, approximately 31% of them seen once, and the ten largest clones take 13%. The sequence was collected from a human donor in good health (CMV status not recorded). Some clones in this sample may be carry-over from other donors' samples. The sequenced sample was cultured CD8+ T cells from PBMCs, obtained from culture after CMV antigen stimulation. The chain employs TRBV4-1 and TRBJ2-1; D might be TRBD2 (6 bases). The CDR3 region has the DNA TGCGCCAGCAGCCAAGCTTGGCGGGGCTCCTACAATGAGCAGTTCTTC. It encodes CASSQAWRGSYNEQFF.